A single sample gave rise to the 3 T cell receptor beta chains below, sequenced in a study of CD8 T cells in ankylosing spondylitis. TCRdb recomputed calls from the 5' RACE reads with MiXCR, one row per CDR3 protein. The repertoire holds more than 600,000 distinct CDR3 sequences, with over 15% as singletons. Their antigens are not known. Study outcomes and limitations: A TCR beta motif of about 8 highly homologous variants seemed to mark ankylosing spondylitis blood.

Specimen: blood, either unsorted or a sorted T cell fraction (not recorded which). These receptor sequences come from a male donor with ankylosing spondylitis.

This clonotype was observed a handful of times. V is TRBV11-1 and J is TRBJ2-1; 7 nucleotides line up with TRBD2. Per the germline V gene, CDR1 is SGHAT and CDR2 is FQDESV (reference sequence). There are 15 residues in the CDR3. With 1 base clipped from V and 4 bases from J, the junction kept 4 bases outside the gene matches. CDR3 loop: CASSLERTRYNEQFF. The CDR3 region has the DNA TGTGCCAGCAGCTTAGAGCGGACTAGGTACAATGAGCAGTTCTTC.

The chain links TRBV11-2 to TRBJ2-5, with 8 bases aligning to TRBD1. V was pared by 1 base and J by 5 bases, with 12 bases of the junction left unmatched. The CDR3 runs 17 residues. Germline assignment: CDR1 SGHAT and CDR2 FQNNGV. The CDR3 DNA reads TGTGCCAGCAGCTTAGCTAAGCCCACAGGGGGGTTCGAGACCCAGTACTTC. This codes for CASSLAKPTGGFETQYF.

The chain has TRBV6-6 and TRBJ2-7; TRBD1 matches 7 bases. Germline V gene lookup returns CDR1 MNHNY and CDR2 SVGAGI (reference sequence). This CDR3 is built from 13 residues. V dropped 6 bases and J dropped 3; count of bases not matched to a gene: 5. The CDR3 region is CASSRGQDYEQYF. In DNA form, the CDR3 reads TGTGCCAGCAGCCGCGGACAGGACTACGAGCAGTACTTC.